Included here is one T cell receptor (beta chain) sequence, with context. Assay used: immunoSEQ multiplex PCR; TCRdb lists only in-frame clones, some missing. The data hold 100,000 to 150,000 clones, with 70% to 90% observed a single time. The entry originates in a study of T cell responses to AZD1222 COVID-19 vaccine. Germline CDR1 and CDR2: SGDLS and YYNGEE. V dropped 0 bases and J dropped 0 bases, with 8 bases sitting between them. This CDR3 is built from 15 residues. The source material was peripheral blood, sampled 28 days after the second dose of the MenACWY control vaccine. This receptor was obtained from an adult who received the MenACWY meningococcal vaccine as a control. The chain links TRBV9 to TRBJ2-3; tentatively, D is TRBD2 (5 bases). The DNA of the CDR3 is TGTGCCAGCAGCGTAGGGACTGCTAGCACAGATACGCAGTATTTT. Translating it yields CASSVGTASTDTQYF.